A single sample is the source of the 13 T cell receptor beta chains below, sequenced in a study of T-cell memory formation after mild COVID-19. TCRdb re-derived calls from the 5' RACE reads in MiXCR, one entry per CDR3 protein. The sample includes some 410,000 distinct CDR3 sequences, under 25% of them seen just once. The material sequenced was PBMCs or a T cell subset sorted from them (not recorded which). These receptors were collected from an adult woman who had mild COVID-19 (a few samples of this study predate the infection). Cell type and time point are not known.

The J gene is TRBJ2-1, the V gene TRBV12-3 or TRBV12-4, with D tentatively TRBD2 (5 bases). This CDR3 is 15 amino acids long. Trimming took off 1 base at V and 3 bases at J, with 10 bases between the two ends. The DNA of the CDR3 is TGTGCCAGCAGTTTAGAGAGGGCCCGCTACAATGAGCAGTTCTTC. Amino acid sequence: CASSLERARYNEQFF.

CDR3 protein: CASSPSWVHQPQHF. The CDR3 region has the DNA TGTGCCAGCAGCCCCAGCTGGGTCCATCAGCCCCAGCATTTT. The chain recombines TRBV7-9 with TRBJ1-5; D unclear. The CDR3 consists of 14 residues. Germline CDR1 reads SEHNR; CDR2 reads FQNEAQ (reference sequence). V lost 5 bases and J lost 5, with 13 bases in between. The whole variable domain, remainder taken from reference TRBV7-9 and TRBJ1-5, is DTGVSQNPRHKITKRGQNVTFRCDPISEHNRLYWYRQTLGQGPEFLTYFQNEAQLEKSRLLSDRFSAERPKGSFSTLEIQRTEQGDSAMYLCASSPSWVHQPQHFGDGTRLSIL.

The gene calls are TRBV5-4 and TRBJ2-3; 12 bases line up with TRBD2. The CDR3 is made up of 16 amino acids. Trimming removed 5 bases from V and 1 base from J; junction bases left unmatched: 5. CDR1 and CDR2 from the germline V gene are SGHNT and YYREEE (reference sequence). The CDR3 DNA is TGTGCCAGCAGGGGTGGGACTAGCGGGCGCACAGATACGCAGTATTTT. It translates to CASRGGTSGRTDTQYF.

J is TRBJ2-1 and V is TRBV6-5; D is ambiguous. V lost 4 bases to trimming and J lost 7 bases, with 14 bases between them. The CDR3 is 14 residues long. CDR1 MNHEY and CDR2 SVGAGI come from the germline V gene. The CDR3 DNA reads TGTGCCAGCAGTTCCGACTCGTGGGTGAATGAGCAGTTCTTC. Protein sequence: CASSSDSWVNEQFF.

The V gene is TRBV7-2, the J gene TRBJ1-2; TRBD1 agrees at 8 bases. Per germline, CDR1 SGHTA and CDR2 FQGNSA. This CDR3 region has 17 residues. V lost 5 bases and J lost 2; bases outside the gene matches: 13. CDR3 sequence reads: CASSARSGGVRNYGYTF. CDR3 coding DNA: TGTGCCAGCAGCGCCCGGTCAGGGGGCGTCCGAAACTATGGCTACACCTTC.

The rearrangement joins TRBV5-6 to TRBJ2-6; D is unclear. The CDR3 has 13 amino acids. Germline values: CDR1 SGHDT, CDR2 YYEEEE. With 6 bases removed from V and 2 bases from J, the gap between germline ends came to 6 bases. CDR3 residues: CASTRTGANVLTF. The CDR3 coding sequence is TGTGCCAGCACCAGGACTGGGGCCAACGTCCTGACTTTC.

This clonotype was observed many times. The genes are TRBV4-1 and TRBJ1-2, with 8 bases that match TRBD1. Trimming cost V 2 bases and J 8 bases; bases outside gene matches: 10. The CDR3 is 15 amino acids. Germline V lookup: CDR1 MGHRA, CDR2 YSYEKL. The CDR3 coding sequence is TGCGCCAGCAGCCAACTTGGGACAGGCTATTCGGGCTACACCTTC. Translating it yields CASSQLGTGYSGYTF.

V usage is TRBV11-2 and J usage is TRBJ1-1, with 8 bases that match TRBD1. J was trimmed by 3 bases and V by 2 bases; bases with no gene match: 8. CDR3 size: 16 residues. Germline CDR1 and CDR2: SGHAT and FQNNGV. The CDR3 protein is CASSLSPDRADTEAFF. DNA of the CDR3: TGTGCCAGCAGCTTATCCCCGGACAGGGCAGACACTGAAGCTTTCTTT.

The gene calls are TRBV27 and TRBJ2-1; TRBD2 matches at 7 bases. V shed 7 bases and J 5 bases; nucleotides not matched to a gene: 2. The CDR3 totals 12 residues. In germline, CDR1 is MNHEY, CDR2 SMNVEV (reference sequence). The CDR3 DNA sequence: TGTGCCAGCACCAGCGGGAACAATGAGCAGTTCTTC. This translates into CASTSGNNEQFF.

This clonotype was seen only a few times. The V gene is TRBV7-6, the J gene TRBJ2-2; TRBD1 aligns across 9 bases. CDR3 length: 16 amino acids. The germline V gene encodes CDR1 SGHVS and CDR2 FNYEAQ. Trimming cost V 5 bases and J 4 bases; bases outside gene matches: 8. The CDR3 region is CASSPPGQGVTGELFF. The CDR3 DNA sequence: TGTGCCAGCAGCCCCCCGGGACAGGGAGTCACCGGGGAGCTGTTTTTT.

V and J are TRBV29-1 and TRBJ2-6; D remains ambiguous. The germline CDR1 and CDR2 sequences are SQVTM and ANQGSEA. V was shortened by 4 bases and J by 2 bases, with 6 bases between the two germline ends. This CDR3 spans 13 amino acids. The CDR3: CSVAGAGANVLTF. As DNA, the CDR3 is TGCAGCGTTGCTGGGGCTGGGGCCAACGTCCTGACTTTC.

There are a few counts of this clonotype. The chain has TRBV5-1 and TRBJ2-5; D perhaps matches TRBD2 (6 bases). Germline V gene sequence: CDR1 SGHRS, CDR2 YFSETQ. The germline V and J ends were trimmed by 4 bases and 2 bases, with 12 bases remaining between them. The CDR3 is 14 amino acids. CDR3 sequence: CASSERSGQETQYF. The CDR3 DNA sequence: TGCGCCAGCAGCGAGAGAAGCGGGCAAGAGACCCAGTACTTC.

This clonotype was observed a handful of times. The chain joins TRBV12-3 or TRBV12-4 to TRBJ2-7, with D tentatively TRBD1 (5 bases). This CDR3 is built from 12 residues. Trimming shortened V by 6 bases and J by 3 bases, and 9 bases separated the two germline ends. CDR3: CASSGHLYEQYF. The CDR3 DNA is TGTGCCAGCAGCGGACACCTCTACGAGCAGTACTTC.